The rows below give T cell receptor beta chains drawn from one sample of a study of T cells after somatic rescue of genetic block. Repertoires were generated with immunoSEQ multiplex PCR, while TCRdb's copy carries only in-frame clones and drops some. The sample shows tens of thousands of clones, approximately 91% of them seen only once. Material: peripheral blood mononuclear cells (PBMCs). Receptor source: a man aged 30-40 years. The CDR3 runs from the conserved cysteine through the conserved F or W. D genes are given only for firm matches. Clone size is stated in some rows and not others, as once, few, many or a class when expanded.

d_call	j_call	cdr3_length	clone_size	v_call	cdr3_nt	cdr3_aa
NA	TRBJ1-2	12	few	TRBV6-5	TGTGCCAGCAGTACCGCGGCCTATGGCTACACCTTC	CASSTAAYGYTF
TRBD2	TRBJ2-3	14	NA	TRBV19	TGTGCCGTCCAGCGGGGGGGCAGTGCAGATACGCAGTATTTT	CAVQRGGSADTQYF
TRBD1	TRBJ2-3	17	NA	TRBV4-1	TGCGCCAGCAGCCAAGATTCTTGGACAGGGGTAACAGATACGCAGTATTTT	CASSQDSWTGVTDTQYF
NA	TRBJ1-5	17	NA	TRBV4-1	TGCGCCAGCAGCCAAGATGGGGGGGGATTAGGGAATCAGCCCCAGCATTTT	CASSQDGGGLGNQPQHF
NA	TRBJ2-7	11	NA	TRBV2	TGTGCCGGAGGGATCTCCTACGAGCAGTACTTC	CAGGISYEQYF
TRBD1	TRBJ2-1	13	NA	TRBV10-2	TGCGCCAGCAGCAAAGGACAGGGCTATGAGCAGTTCTTC	CASSKGQGYEQFF
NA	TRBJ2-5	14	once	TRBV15	TGTGCCACCAGCAGAGATCTGCGCCAAGAGACCCAGTACTTC	CATSRDLRQETQYF
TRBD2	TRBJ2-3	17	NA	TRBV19	TGTGCCAGTAGTAAGGCTCGGACTAGCGGGAGCCCAGATACGCAGTATTTT	CASSKARTSGSPDTQYF
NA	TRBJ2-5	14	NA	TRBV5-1	TGCGCCAGCAGCTTGGCCGGAGGATTGGAGACCCAGTACTTC	CASSLAGGLETQYF
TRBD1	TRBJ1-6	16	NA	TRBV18	TGTGCCAGCTGGCAGGGGGGTTGGCCCTATAATTCACCCCTCCACTTT	CASWQGGWPYNSPLHF
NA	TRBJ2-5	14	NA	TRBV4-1	TGCGCCAGCAGCCAAGCGGGGATACAAGAGACCCAGTACTTC	CASSQAGIQETQYF
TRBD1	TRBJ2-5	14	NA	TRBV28	TGTGCCAGCAGTTCCCCGGACAGGGAAGAGACCCAGTACTTC	CASSSPDREETQYF
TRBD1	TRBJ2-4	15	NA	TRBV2	TGTGCCAGCAGTGACCAGGGGGCCGCTAAAAACATTCAGTACTTC	CASSDQGAAKNIQYF
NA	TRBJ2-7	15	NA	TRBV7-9	TGTGCCAGCAGCTCCGGTCACCAAAGCTCCTACGAGCAGTACTTC	CASSSGHQSSYEQYF
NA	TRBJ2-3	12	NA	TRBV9	TGTGCCAGCAGCGGCGACTTAGATACGCAGTATTTT	CASSGDLDTQYF
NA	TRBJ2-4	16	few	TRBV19	TGTGCCAGTAGTATTTCACAGGGGCGGGGGGAAAACATTCAGTACTTC	CASSISQGRGENIQYF
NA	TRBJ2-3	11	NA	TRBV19	TGTGCCAGTAGTGCCGTAGATACGCAGTATTTT	CASSAVDTQYF
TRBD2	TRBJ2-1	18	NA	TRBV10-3	TGTGCCATCAGCGAAAAAGGAGTGGGAGGGCCCCCCTACAATGAGCAGTTCTTC	CAISEKGVGGPPYNEQFF
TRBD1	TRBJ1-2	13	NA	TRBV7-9	TGTGCCAGCAGCCAGGACAGGGCGGGAGGCTACACCTTC	CASSQDRAGGYTF
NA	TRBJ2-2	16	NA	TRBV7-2	TGTGCCAGCAGCTTAGTGGTCAGAACTAACACCGGGGAGCTGTTTTTT	CASSLVVRTNTGELFF
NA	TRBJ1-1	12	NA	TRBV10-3	TGTGCCATCAGTGTGACGAACACTGAAGCTTTCTTT	CAISVTNTEAFF
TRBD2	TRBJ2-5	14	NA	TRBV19	TGTGCCAGTAAAAGGACTAGCGGGAGTGAGGCCCAGTACTTC	CASKRTSGSEAQYF
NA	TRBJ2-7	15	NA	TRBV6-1	TGTGCCAGCAGTGAGGAGCGCGGCGGTTTAGACGAGCAGTACTTC	CASSEERGGLDEQYF
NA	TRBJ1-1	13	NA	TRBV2	TGTGCCAGTCGGACAGACATGAACACTGAAGCTTTCTTT	CASRTDMNTEAFF
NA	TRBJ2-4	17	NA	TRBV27	TGTGCCAGCAGTTTAAGTCTCGTAGCGGTAGCCAAAAACATTCAGTACTTC	CASSLSLVAVAKNIQYF
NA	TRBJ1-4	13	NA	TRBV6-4	TGTGCCAGCAGGCGGGCAACTAATGAAAAACTGTTTTTT	CASRRATNEKLFF
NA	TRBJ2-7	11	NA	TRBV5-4	TGTGCCAGCAGCTCTTGGGACGAGCAGTACTTC	CASSSWDEQYF
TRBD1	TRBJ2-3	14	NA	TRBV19	TGTGCCAGTAGTAGCCCGGACAGGGGGCAGGCGCAGTATTTT	CASSSPDRGQAQYF
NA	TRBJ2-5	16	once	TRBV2	TGTGCCAGCCGCCAGGGGAGGACCTCCCCGCGAGAGACCCAGTACTTC	CASRQGRTSPRETQYF
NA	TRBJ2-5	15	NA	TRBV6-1	TGTGCCAGCAGTGAAGCGACCGGGGGCCCAGAGACCCAGTACTTC	CASSEATGGPETQYF
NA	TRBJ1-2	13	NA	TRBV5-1	TGCGCCAGCAGCTTGGAAGGAGGGGGTGGCTACACCTTC	CASSLEGGGGYTF
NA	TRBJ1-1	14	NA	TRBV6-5	TGTGCCAGCAGTTACGGCAGGGTGAACACTGAAGCTTTCTTT	CASSYGRVNTEAFF
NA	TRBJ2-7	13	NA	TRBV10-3	TGTGCCATCAGTGTAGGGGCCGCCTACGAGCAGTACTTC	CAISVGAAYEQYF
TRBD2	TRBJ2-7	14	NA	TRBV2	TGTGCCAGCAGGGGACTAGCGGGGGACCTCGAGCAGTACTTC	CASRGLAGDLEQYF
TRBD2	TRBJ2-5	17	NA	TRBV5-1	TGCGCCAGCAGCCCGGTGGGACTAGCGGGGGCCCAAGAGACCCAGTACTTC	CASSPVGLAGAQETQYF
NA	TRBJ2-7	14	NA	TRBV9	TGTGCCAGCAGCATCGGGACATCGTCCTACGAGCAGTACTTC	CASSIGTSSYEQYF
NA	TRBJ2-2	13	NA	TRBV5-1	TGCGCCAGCAGCTTGGTGCCCACCGGGGAGCTGTTTTTT	CASSLVPTGELFF
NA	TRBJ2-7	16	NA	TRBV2	TGTGCCAGCAGTGAAGCGCTTGCGGTAGTCTCCTACGAGCAGTACTTC	CASSEALAVVSYEQYF
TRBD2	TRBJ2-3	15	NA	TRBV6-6	TGTGCCAGCAGCCCACTAGCGGGGGGGCCGGATACGCAGTATTTT	CASSPLAGGPDTQYF
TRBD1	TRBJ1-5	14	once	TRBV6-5	TGTGCCAGCAGCCAGGGACAGGGGATTCAGCCCCAGCATTTT	CASSQGQGIQPQHF
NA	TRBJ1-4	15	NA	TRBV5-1	TGCGCCAGCAGTCCGGGTGGGACCACGAATGAAAAACTGTTTTTT	CASSPGGTTNEKLFF
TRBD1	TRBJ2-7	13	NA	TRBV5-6	TGTGCCAGCAGCGGGGGGACAGGGCTCGAGCAGTACTTC	CASSGGTGLEQYF
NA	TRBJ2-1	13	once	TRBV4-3	TGCGCCAGCAGCCAAGATTCAAACACAGGGCAGTTCTTC	CASSQDSNTGQFF
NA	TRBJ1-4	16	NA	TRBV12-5	TGTGCTAGTGGTTTGTTGCGACGAGGGGCTAATGAAAAACTGTTTTTT	CASGLLRRGANEKLFF
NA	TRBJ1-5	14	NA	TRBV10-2	TGCGCCAGCAGTGAGTCGGGACTCTGGCAGCCCCAGCATTTT	CASSESGLWQPQHF
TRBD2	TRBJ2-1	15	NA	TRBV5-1	TGCGCCAGCAGCACGACTAGCGGGAGATGGAATGAGCAGTTCTTC	CASSTTSGRWNEQFF
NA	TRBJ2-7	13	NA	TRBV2	TGTGCCAGCAGTGAAGCGCAGAACTACGAGCAGTACTTC	CASSEAQNYEQYF
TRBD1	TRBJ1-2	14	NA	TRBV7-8	TGTGCCAGCAGCCCCCGACAGGGGGCGGGTGGCTACACCTTC	CASSPRQGAGGYTF